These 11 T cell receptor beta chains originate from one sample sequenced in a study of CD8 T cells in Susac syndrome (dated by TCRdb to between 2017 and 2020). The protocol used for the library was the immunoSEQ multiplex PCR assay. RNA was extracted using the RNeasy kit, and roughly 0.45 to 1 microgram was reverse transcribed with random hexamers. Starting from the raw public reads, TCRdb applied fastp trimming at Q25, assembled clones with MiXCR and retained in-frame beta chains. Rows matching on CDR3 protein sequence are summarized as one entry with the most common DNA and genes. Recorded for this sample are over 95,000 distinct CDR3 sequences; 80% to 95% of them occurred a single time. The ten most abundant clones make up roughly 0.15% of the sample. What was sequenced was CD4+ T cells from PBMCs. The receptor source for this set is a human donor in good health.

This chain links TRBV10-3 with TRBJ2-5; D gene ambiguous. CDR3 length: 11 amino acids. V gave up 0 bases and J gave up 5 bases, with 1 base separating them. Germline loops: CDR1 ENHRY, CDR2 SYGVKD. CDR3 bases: TGTGCCATCAGTGAGTCGGAGACCCAGTACTTC. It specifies CAISESETQYF.

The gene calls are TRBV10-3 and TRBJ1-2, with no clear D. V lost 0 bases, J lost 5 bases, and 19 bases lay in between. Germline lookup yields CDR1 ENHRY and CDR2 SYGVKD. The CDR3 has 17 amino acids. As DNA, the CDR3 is TGTGCCATCAGTGAGTCGAAGGAGGCAGCGCCTCATTATGGCTACACCTTC. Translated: CAISESKEAAPHYGYTF.

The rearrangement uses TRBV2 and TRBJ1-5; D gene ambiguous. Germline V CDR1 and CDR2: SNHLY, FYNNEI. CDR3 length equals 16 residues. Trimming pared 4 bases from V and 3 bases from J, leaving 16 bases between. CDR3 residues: CASSVSARVNNQPQHF. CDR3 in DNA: TGTGCCAGCAGTGTTTCCGCCCGGGTAAACAATCAGCCCCAGCATTTT. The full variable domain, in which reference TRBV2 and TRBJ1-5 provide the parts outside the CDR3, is EPEVTQTPSHQVTQMGQEVILRCVPISNHLYFYWYRQILGQKVEFLVSFYNNEISEKSEIFDDQFSVERPDGSNFTLKIRSTKLEDSAMYFCASSVSARVNNQPQHFGDGTRLSIL.

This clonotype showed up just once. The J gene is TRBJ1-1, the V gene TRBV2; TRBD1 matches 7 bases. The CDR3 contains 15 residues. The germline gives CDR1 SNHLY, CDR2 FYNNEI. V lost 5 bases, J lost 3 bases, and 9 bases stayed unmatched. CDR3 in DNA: TGTGCCAGCAGTTTGGCCCCCAGGGGGGACACTGAAGCTTTCTTT. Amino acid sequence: CASSLAPRGDTEAFF.

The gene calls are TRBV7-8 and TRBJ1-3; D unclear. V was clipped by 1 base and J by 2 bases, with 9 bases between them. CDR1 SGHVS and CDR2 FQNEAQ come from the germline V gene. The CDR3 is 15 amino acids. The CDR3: CASSLVVGTGNTIYF. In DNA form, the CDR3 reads TGTGCCAGCAGCTTAGTGGTCGGAACTGGAAACACCATATATTTT.

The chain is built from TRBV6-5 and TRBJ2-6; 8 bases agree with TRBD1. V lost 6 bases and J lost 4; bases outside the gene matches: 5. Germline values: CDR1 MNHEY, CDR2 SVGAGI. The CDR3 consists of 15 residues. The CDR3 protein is CASSQGAAGANVLTF. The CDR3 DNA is TGTGCCAGCAGCCAGGGGGCGGCCGGGGCCAACGTCCTGACTTTC.

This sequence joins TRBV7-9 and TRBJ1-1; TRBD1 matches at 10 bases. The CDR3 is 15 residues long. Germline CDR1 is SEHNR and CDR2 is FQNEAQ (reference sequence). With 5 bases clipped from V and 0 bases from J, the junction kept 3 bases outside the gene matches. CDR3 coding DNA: TGTGCCAGCAGCGGGACAGGGGCCCTGAACACTGAAGCTTTCTTT. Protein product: CASSGTGALNTEAFF. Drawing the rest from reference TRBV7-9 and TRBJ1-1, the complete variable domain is DTGVSQNPRHKITKRGQNVTFRCDPISEHNRLYWYRQTLGQGPEFLTYFQNEAQLEKSRLLSDRFSAERPKGSFSTLEIQRTEQGDSAMYLCASSGTGALNTEAFFGQGTRLTVV.

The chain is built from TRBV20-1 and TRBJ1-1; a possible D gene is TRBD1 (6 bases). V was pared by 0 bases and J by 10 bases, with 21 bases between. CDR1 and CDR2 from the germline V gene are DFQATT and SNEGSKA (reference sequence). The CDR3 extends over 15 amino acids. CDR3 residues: CSAREIGGLSSLAFF. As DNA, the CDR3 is TGCAGTGCTAGAGAGATTGGGGGGCTTTCTTCCCTAGCTTTCTTT.

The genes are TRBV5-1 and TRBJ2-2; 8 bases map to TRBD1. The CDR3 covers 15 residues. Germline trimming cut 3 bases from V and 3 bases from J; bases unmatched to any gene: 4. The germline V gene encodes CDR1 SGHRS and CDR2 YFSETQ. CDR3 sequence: CASSWTGLDTGELFF. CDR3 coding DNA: TGCGCCAGCAGCTGGACAGGGTTGGACACCGGGGAGCTGTTTTTT.

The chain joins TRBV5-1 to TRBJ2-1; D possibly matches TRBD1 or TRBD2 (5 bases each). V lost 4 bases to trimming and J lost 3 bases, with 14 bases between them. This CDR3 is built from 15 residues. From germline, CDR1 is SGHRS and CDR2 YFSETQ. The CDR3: CASSPTGTVYNEQFF. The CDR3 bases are TGCGCCAGCAGCCCAACGGGGACGGTCTACAATGAGCAGTTCTTC.

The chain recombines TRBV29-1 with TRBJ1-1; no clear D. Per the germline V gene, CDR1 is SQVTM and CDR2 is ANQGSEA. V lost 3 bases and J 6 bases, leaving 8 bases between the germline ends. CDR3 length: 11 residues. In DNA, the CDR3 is TGCAGCGTTGACTCATTCCCTGAAGCTTTCTTT. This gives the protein CSVDSFPEAFF. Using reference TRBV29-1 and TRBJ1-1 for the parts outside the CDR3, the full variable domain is SAVISQKPSRDICQRGTSLTIQCQVDSQVTMMFWYRQQPGQSLTLIATANQGSEATYESGFVIDKFPISRPNLTFSTLTVSNMSPEDSSIYLCSVDSFPEAFFGQGTRLTVV.